This entry lists 19 T cell receptor beta chains sequenced from one sample in a study of shared clonotypes between healthy human individuals. Sequenced by immunoSEQ multiplex PCR; TCRdb stores in-frame clones only, minus some. The sample holds millions of clones, about 95% seen once. CD8 cells regarded as naive lacked CD45RO, were positively chosen for CCR7, and omitted terminally differentiated effector memory CD45RA+ cells. Material for sequencing was naive CD8+ T cells sorted from blood. The receptor set was obtained from a man younger than 35 in good health.

The rearrangement links TRBV7-9 to TRBJ2-5; unclear D gene. The length of the CDR3 is 14 residues. Germline assignment: CDR1 SEHNR and CDR2 FQNEAQ (reference sequence). Trimming took 2 bases from V and 2 from J, leaving 9 bases between them. In DNA form, the CDR3 reads TGTGCCAGCAGCTTACTCGACCCACAAGAGACCCAGTACTTC. It is translated as CASSLLDPQETQYF.

The chain has TRBV5-4 and TRBJ2-3; 9 bases fit TRBD2. Trimming cost V 4 bases and J 2 bases; bases outside gene matches: 11. The CDR3 runs 17 residues. Germline V CDR1 and CDR2: SGHNT, YYREEE (reference sequence). The DNA of the CDR3 is TGTGCCAGCAGCCCGCCTACCGGGACTAGCTTCACAGATACGCAGTATTTT. Amino acid sequence: CASSPPTGTSFTDTQYF. The full variable domain, its missing parts supplied by reference TRBV5-4 and TRBJ2-3, is ETGVTQSPTHLIKTRGQQVTLRCSSQSGHNTVSWYQQALGQGPQFIFQYYREEENGRGNFPPRFSGLQFPNYSSELNVNALELDDSALYLCASSPPTGTSFTDTQYFGPGTRLTVL.

The rearrangement joins TRBV4-1 to TRBJ2-7; D possibly matches TRBD1 or TRBD2 (7 bases each). The CDR3 runs 15 residues. CDR1 is MGHRA, CDR2 YSYEKL, per germline. Trimming left V 8 bases short and J 3 bases short, with 20 bases between. The CDR3: CASGQAAGQNYEQYF. The CDR3 nucleotides are TGCGCCAGCGGACAAGCAGCGGGACAGAACTACGAGCAGTACTTC.

With respect to this clone: This sample includes further DNA sequences coding for the same CDR3. This chain joins TRBV30 and TRBJ1-5, with a possible D match to TRBD1 (5 bases). Looked up from germline, CDR1 is GTSNPN and CDR2 is SVGIG (reference sequence). The V end was cut by 0 bases, the J end by 0 bases, with 9 bases between. This CDR3 has 15 amino acids. This CDR3 reads CAWSVGAASNQPQHF. CDR3 nucleotides: TGTGCCTGGAGTGTTGGGGCAGCTAGCAATCAGCCCCAGCATTTT.

The rearrangement joins TRBV6-1 to TRBJ1-5; 10 bases line up with TRBD1. Germline V CDR1 and CDR2: MNHNS, SASEGT. CDR3 size: 15 residues. Trimming took 2 bases from V and 6 from J; bases not matched to a gene: 4. The DNA for the CDR3 is TGTGCCAGCAGTGAATGGGGACAGGGGATTCAGCCCCAGCATTTT. Its translation is CASSEWGQGIQPQHF.

The rearrangement uses TRBV4-1 and TRBJ2-1, with TRBD1 matching 8 bases. After removal of 4 bases from V and 4 bases from J, the junction contained 3 bases not matched to a gene. In germline, CDR1 is MGHRA, CDR2 YSYEKL. CDR3 length: 14 amino acids. The CDR3 coding sequence is TGCGCCAGCAGCCGAACAGGGGGTTACAATGAGCAGTTCTTC. This translates into CASSRTGGYNEQFF.

This rearrangement joins TRBV10-3 to TRBJ2-2; the D is unclear. Germline loops: CDR1 ENHRY, CDR2 SYGVKD. The CDR3 extends over 15 amino acids. Trimming shortened V by 0 bases and J by 4 bases, and 9 bases separated the two germline ends. CDR3 protein: CAISESAGFTGELFF. The CDR3 bases are TGTGCCATCAGTGAGTCGGCCGGTTTCACCGGGGAGCTGTTTTTT.

The chain combines TRBV5-6 with TRBJ1-1; D not resolved. Germline V gene data show CDR1 as SGHDT and CDR2 as YYEEEE. The V gene lost 2 bases and the J gene lost 1 base, with 12 bases spanning the gap. The CDR3 sequence is 15 residues long. The chain's CDR3 is CASSFPTATNTEAFF. CDR3 nucleotide sequence: TGTGCCAGCAGCTTTCCTACTGCTACGAACACTGAAGCTTTCTTT.

The chain couples TRBV4-1 to TRBJ1-1; TRBD1 agrees at 8 bases. The CDR3 covers 18 residues. The trim removed 4 bases at V and 1 base at J, leaving 14 bases unmatched. Per germline, CDR1 MGHRA and CDR2 YSYEKL. The DNA of the CDR3 is TGCGCCAGCAGCCCTTCTCCCCTCATGGACAGGGAGAACACTGAAGCTTTCTTT. Its protein is CASSPSPLMDRENTEAFF.

V gene TRBV4-2 combines with J gene TRBJ1-2; 7 bases are shared with TRBD1. V was pared by 0 bases and J by 3 bases, with 1 base of the junction left unmatched. The CDR3 spans 14 residues. CDR1 is LGHNA and CDR2 is YNFKEQ in the germline V gene. CDR3 nucleotides: TGTGCCAGCAGCCAAGACAGGGGGGACTATGGCTACACCTTC. Residues: CASSQDRGDYGYTF.

J is TRBJ2-3 and V is TRBV4-1; D uncertain. V shed 0 bases and J shed 6 bases, with 7 bases lying between them. The germline V gene encodes CDR1 MGHRA and CDR2 YSYEKL. The CDR3 consists of 13 residues. CDR3 nucleotides: TGCGCCAGCAGCCAAGAAGGCCCCGATACGCAGTATTTT. Encoded protein: CASSQEGPDTQYF.

V gene TRBV14 combines with J gene TRBJ2-7; D unresolved. CDR3 length equals 17 residues. Germline lookup yields CDR1 SGHDN and CDR2 FVKESK. Trimming left V 0 bases short and J 4 bases short, with 19 bases between. CDR3 in amino acids: CASSQEGKGPIPYEQYF. The CDR3, as DNA: TGTGCCAGCAGCCAAGAGGGAAAGGGCCCCATTCCGTACGAGCAGTACTTC.

The J gene is TRBJ2-5, the V gene TRBV7-8; D is perhaps TRBD1 or TRBD2 (5 bases each). Per the germline V gene, CDR1 is SGHVS and CDR2 is FQNEAQ. This CDR3 is 17 amino acids long. Deletions cut 6 bases from V and 2 bases from J, with 22 bases between. CDR3: CASSFPRGEDGQETQYF. For the CDR3, the DNA is TGTGCCAGCAGTTTCCCTCGGGGCGAAGACGGTCAAGAGACCCAGTACTTC.

The chain recombines TRBV2 with TRBJ2-2, with TRBD2 identical over 8 bases. There are 16 residues in the CDR3. CDR1 is SNHLY and CDR2 is FYNNEI in the germline V gene. The J segment lost 5 bases and the V segment lost 4 bases, leaving 9 bases of the junction unmatched. Written as DNA, the CDR3 is TGTGCCAGCAGTGCCCAGGCGGGGGGCCGAACCGGGGAGCTGTTTTTT. Its translation is CASSAQAGGRTGELFF.

The chain employs TRBV28 and TRBJ1-5; D is undetermined. CDR3 length: 15 residues. Trimming took off 3 bases at V and 0 bases at J, with 9 bases between the two ends. Germline CDR1 MDHEN, CDR2 SYDVKM. The chain's CDR3 is CASSLAAYSNQPQHF. The CDR3 coding sequence is TGTGCCAGCAGTTTGGCGGCTTATAGCAATCAGCCCCAGCATTTT.

This clone was observed a single time. The chain recombines TRBV19 with TRBJ1-5, with D perhaps matching TRBD1 (5 bases). V lost 3 bases and J 5 bases, leaving 14 bases between the germline ends. Germline CDR1 is LNHDA and CDR2 is SQIVND (reference sequence). This CDR3 contains 15 residues. Here the CDR3 reads CASSILWGKDQPQHF. CDR3 nucleotide sequence: TGTGCCAGTAGTATTTTGTGGGGCAAAGATCAGCCCCAGCATTTT.

This sequence joins TRBV30 and TRBJ1-2; TRBD1 agrees at 7 bases. Unmatched junction bases numbered 6, after V lost 6 bases and J lost 8 bases. In germline, CDR1 is GTSNPN, CDR2 SVGIG (reference sequence). This CDR3 region has 11 residues. The CDR3 nucleotides read TGTGCCTGTCCCCAGGGGGGCGGCTACACCTTC. It is translated as CACPQGGGYTF. Full variable domain (outside the CDR3, taken from reference TRBV30 and TRBJ1-2): SQTIHQWPATLVQPVGSPLSLECTVEGTSNPNLYWYRQAAGRGLQLLFYSVGIGQISSEVPQNLSASRPQDRQFILSSKKLLLSDSGFYLCACPQGGGYTFGSGTRLTVV.

The chain employs TRBV5-1 and TRBJ1-1; 10 bases are a match to TRBD1. Germline lookup yields CDR1 SGHRS and CDR2 YFSETQ. V shed 0 bases and J 9 bases; nucleotides not matched to a gene: 5. The CDR3 is 14 residues long. Here the CDR3 DNA reads TGCGCCAGCAGCTTGGCGACAGGGGGCCCTCAAGCTTTCTTT. Its translation is CASSLATGGPQAFF.

The gene calls are TRBV6-5 and TRBJ2-2; D might be TRBD1 (6 bases). The V gene's germline CDR1 is MNHEY and CDR2 SVGAGI. The length of the CDR3 is 14 residues. V lost 10 bases to trimming and J lost 2 bases, with 14 bases between them. The CDR3 loop is CAISGDFNTGELFF. DNA for the CDR3: TGTGCCATCTCAGGGGATTTTAACACCGGGGAGCTGTTTTTT.